These 17 T cell receptor beta chains were sequenced from one sample in a study of shared clonotypes between healthy human individuals. Clones were sequenced by immunoSEQ multiplex PCR, and TCRdb holds only the in-frame ones, with some missing. The repertoire holds over 400,000 clones, with about 84% as singletons. The sequenced material came from PBMCs. The receptors shown here come from a woman aged 40 to 50 in good health. Some clones in this sample may be carry-over from other donors' samples.

As concerns this clone: One base separates it from a far larger clone, so it is likely a read error. Other nucleotide sequences from this sample produce the same CDR3. This chain connects TRBV7-2 to TRBJ2-7; possibly TRBD2 for D (5 bases). The CDR3 is 15 residues long. Germline V gives CDR1 SGHTA, CDR2 FQGNSA. This CDR3 reads CASSFDPTSSYEQYF. The CDR3 coding sequence is TGTGCCAGCAGCTTCGACCCTACTAGTTCCTATGAGCAGTACTTC.

This rearrangement joins TRBV14 to TRBJ1-1; TRBD1 agrees at 10 bases. V was clipped by 4 bases and J by 6 bases; unmatched bases: 5. CDR3 length: 14 amino acids. Per germline, CDR1 SGHDN and CDR2 FVKESK. The CDR3 spells CASSPRTGGAEAFF. As DNA, the CDR3 is TGTGCCAGCAGCCCTAGGACAGGGGGGGCTGAAGCTTTCTTT.

The chain is built from TRBV5-4 and TRBJ2-1; D might be TRBD1 or TRBD2, each matching 5 bases. The V and J ends lost 4 bases and 4 bases respectively, with 15 bases between them. CDR3 length: 15 amino acids. The germline V gene encodes CDR1 SGHNT and CDR2 YYREEE (reference sequence). Here the CDR3 DNA reads TGTGCCAGCAGCCGCGGTTCGGGACCATACAATGAGCAGTTCTTC. Its protein product is CASSRGSGPYNEQFF.

The rearrangement joins TRBV7-3 to TRBJ1-1; a possible D gene is TRBD1 (6 bases). Germline V gene sequence: CDR1 SGHTA, CDR2 FQGTGA. This CDR3 spans 13 amino acids. Trimming removed 5 bases from V and 5 bases from J, with 12 bases in between. DNA for the CDR3: TGTGCCAGCAGCGTCGGAGGGGGGACTGAAGCTTTCTTT. It specifies CASSVGGGTEAFF. Drawing the rest from reference TRBV7-3 and TRBJ1-1, the complete variable domain is GAGVSQTPSNKVTEKGKYVELRCDPISGHTALYWYRQSLGQGPEFLIYFQGTGAADDSGLPNDRFFAVRPEGSVSTLKIQRTERGDSAVYLCASSVGGGTEAFFGQGTRLTVV.

The chain uses TRBV6-1 and TRBJ2-1; 9 bases map to TRBD2. The ends lost 7 bases at V and 4 bases at J; junction bases unmatched: 8. Germline V lookup: CDR1 MNHNS, CDR2 SASEGT. CDR3 length equals 15 residues. The CDR3 coding sequence is TGTGCCAGCACAGAGCGCGGGAGGGGATACAATGAGCAGTTCTTC. This gives the protein CASTERGRGYNEQFF.

The chain links TRBV19 to TRBJ2-3; no clear D. Germline loops: CDR1 LNHDA, CDR2 SQIVND (reference sequence). V gave up 5 bases and J gave up 6 bases, with 6 bases separating them. The CDR3 is 11 amino acids. CDR3 sequence (DNA): TGTGCCAGTAGTTCTTCGGATACGCAGTATTTT. Its translation is CASSSSDTQYF. Complete variable domain (other parts from reference TRBV19 and TRBJ2-3): DGGITQSPKYLFRKEGQNVTLSCEQNLNHDAMYWYRQDPGQGLRLIYYSQIVNDFQKGDIAEGYSVSREKKESFPLTVTSAQKNPTAFYLCASSSSDTQYFGPGTRLTVL.

Worth noting for this clone: Since a far larger clone is one base different, this is likely a read error. The rearrangement joins TRBV7-2 to TRBJ1-2; 9 nucleotides line up with TRBD1. Germline V gene sequence: CDR1 SGHTA, CDR2 FQGNSA. This CDR3 spans 15 amino acids. V lost 5 bases, J lost 8 bases, and 12 bases stayed unmatched. The CDR3 protein is CASSQTTGGRGGYTF. CDR3 nucleotide sequence: TGTGCCAGCAGCCAAACTACAGGGGGCCGGGGAGGCTACACCTTC.

Details on this clone: One base separates it from a far larger clone, so it is likely a read error. The rearrangement joins TRBV28 to TRBJ1-5; D is possibly TRBD1 (6 bases). The CDR3 is made up of 15 amino acids. In germline, CDR1 is MDHEN, CDR2 SYDVKM. CDR3 protein: CASSWAGEGNQPQNF. CDR3 DNA sequence: TGTGCCAGCAGTTGGGCAGGGGAGGGCAATCAGCCCCAGAATTTT.

The chain uses TRBV5-4 and TRBJ2-1; a possible D gene is TRBD2 (6 bases). Trimming removed 3 bases at V and 8 bases at J, with 6 bases between. CDR1 SGHNT and CDR2 YYREEE come from the germline V gene (reference sequence). The CDR3 has 11 residues. The CDR3 sequence: CASSSSDEQFF. In nucleotides, the CDR3 is TGTGCCAGCAGCTCTAGCGATGAGCAGTTCTTC.

The chain carries TRBV28 and TRBJ2-7, with no clear D. Germline V gene sequence: CDR1 MDHEN, CDR2 SYDVKM. Trimming took 3 bases from V and 4 from J, leaving 13 bases between them. The CDR3 has 14 amino acids. The CDR3 here is CASSFRLVGYEQYF. The CDR3 DNA sequence: TGTGCCAGCAGTTTTCGGCTAGTTGGTTACGAGCAGTACTTC. Together with reference TRBV28 and TRBJ2-7, the CDR3 gives the full variable domain: DVKVTQSSRYLVKRTGEKVFLECVQDMDHENMFWYRQDPGLGLRLIYFSYDVKMKEKGDIPEGYSVSREKKERFSLILESASTNQTSMYLCASSFRLVGYEQYFGPGTRLTVT.

This chain joins TRBV7-9 and TRBJ2-2, with 9 bases identical to TRBD2. The CDR3 totals 15 residues. Germline V gives CDR1 SEHNR, CDR2 FQNEAQ (reference sequence). The V segment lost 6 bases and the J segment 1 base; nucleotides outside the gene matches: 3. The CDR3 DNA is TGTGCCAGCAGGCCTAGCGGGATGAACACCGGGGAGCTGTTTTTT. Residues: CASRPSGMNTGELFF.

The chain links TRBV11-1 to TRBJ2-1; TRBD2 matches at 7 bases. Germline V gene data show CDR1 as SGHAT and CDR2 as FQDESV (reference sequence). CDR3 length equals 15 residues. V was clipped by 7 bases and J by 2 bases; unmatched bases: 8. The DNA for the CDR3 is TGTGCCAGCATTAGTGGGAGCGGGACCTACAATGAGCAGTTCTTC. Amino acids: CASISGSGTYNEQFF.

Written as DNA, the CDR3 is TGTGCCAGCAGCCCCCCTGGGAAGTTTGTTGAGTTCTTC. Its protein is CASSPPGKFVEFF. The rearrangement links TRBV7-6 to TRBJ2-1; D unclear. Per the germline V gene, CDR1 is SGHVS and CDR2 is FNYEAQ. CDR3 length: 13 amino acids. Trimming shortened V by 5 bases and J by 14 bases, and 19 bases separated the two germline ends.

The chain is built from TRBV5-4 and TRBJ2-6; a weak D match, TRBD2 (6 bases). Germline CDR1 is SGHNT and CDR2 is YYREEE (reference sequence). The CDR3 totals 17 residues. V was cut by 0 bases and J by 2 bases, with 12 bases left in between. The CDR3 loop reads CASSLVPWRAGANVLTF. CDR3 DNA: TGTGCCAGCAGCTTGGTCCCCTGGAGGGCTGGGGCCAACGTCCTGACTTTC.

This clone was observed a handful of times. A far larger clone lies a single base away; this is likely a read error. The chain recombines TRBV6-1 with TRBJ2-7; 7 nucleotides agree with TRBD2. This CDR3 region has 16 residues. Germline CDR1 MNHNS, CDR2 SASEGT. V lost 4 bases to trimming and J lost 8 bases; unmatched junction nucleotides: 17. CDR3 sequence reads: CASSGVKAGGSIKQYF. The CDR3 region has the DNA TGTGCCAGCAGTGGTGTAAAGGCTGGCGGGAGTATTAAGCAGTACTTC.

This clone was seen only a few times. V gene TRBV5-1 combines with J gene TRBJ1-1; no reliable D call. This CDR3 is 14 amino acids long. In germline, CDR1 is SGHRS, CDR2 YFSETQ. Deletions cut 4 bases from V and 0 bases from J, with 10 bases between. The CDR3 DNA is TGCGCCAGCAGCATCGGACTGATGAACACTGAAGCTTTCTTT. Its protein product is CASSIGLMNTEAFF.

The CDR3, as DNA: TGTGCCAGCAGCCCCCGCGGGCCCAAGCTCCAGTATGAGCAGTTCTTC. Translated, it gives CASSPRGPKLQYEQFF. The genes are TRBV5-6 and TRBJ2-1; a weak D match, TRBD2 (5 bases). Germline loops: CDR1 SGHDT, CDR2 YYEEEE. V dropped 4 bases and J dropped 8 bases, with 22 bases sitting between them. The CDR3 has 16 amino acids.